This T cell receptor (beta chain) stems from a study of shared clonotypes between healthy human individuals. General study results and limits: Sequencing depth was predicted to influence how clonotypes are shared among donors.

CDR3 length: 16 amino acids. Germline V gives CDR1 SGHTA, CDR2 FQGNSA. The V and J ends lost 0 bases and 8 bases, in that order; junction bases with no gene match: 10. Here immunoSEQ multiplex PCR was the method, and the copy in TCRdb shows in-frame clones only, minus some. The sample has roughly 2.6 million clones, 90% to 95% seen once. The count of this clone is one. Antigen specificity is unknown. The sequence was collected from a man aged 18 to 29 in good health. This chain uses TRBV7-2 with TRBJ2-5; the match to TRBD2 covers 9 bases. Sequencing was carried out using naive CD4+ T cells sorted from blood. Stated subset: CD45RA+ positively selected. The CDR3 coding sequence is TGTGCCAGCAGCTTAGCGCGAACTAGCGGGTCTTTAACCCAGTACTTC. Translated: CASSLARTSGSLTQYF.